This TCR beta chain was identified in a study of radiation and T cells in renal cell carcinoma (dated by TCRdb to 2020 to 2021). At the level of the whole study: Samples were obtained from a clinical trial, in which 15 Gy stereotactic body radiation therapy was delivered to primary renal cell carcinomas and nephrectomy was performed 4 weeks later. In total, 50 to 55 samples, comprising approximately 26 tumors and some 27 peripheral blood samples, were subjected to TCR beta sequencing. In the 53 samples combined, several million unique CDR3 nucleotide sequences were found, encoding 2 million to 3 million unique CDR3 amino acid sequences. Results and caveats for the whole study, not just this receptor: Because pretreatment tumor biopsies were not available, the study could not determine whether clonotypes were already present within the tumor at baseline. With a single-armed trial design, the study had no way to address how radiation dose or scheduling affects the TCR repertoire. Changes in the blood repertoire were not tracked past 4 weeks after treatment. An increase in top tumor clonotypes in blood was observed from baseline to 2 weeks post-radiation, followed by contraction by 4 weeks, which was taken to suggest transient expansion of tumor-resident clones.

Measured from the cysteine to the phenylalanine, the CDR3 is 13 residues long. Of all the DNA, just the CDR3 is kept, 39 bases in frame from base 1. CDR1 LNHDA and CDR2 SQIVND were looked up in the germline V gene (reference sequence). V gives up 8 bases and J gives up 1 base, and the segment between their germline ends measures 11 bases. Read against the paper, the sample's time point label means: baseline pretreatment blood. Per the publication, the treatment or condition label means: 15 Gy SBRT to primary tumor, nephrectomy 4 weeks later. Serial peripheral blood from radiation-treated patients was sampled at baseline, 2 weeks and 4 weeks after SBRT to track tumor-enriched clonotypes. Every patient had renal cell carcinoma of clear cell pathology. Genomic DNA for TCR sequencing was prepared using the QIAamp DNA Blood Mini Kit (Qiagen). Only samples passing all quality control checks were included in the analyses.

As regards this clone: Its antigen is unknown. The sample holds no much larger clone one base away, and base qualities are not on file.

Following the manufacturer's recommendations, the immunoSEQ kit was used to generate TCR beta libraries from genomic DNA. Library preparation used a first multiplex PCR with proprietary primers, then a second PCR adding unique barcodes, with bead cleanups after each round. A kit-provided positive control reaction and a negative control reaction were included in every sample batch. The final libraries were assessed on an Agilent 4200 TapeStation D1000 ScreenTape, pooled by volume, and quantified by qPCR. Sequencing was performed on an Illumina NextSeq500 with a MidOutput 150-cycle cartridge, and 156 Read1 and 15 Index1 cycles were run with kit custom primers. The pooled library was loaded at 1.0 pM with a roughly 20% PhiX control spike-in. Per the original workflow: Vendor-processed data were analyzed in R, with a clonotype defined as all T cells sharing the same CDR3 nucleotide sequence. In the clone abundance analyses, frequencies in each sample were normalized to that sample's 10,000 most abundant clones. Public T cell clones, which averaged fewer than five per sample, were removed prior to analysis. A difference in abundance of at least 32-fold between compartments was used to define tumor-enriched and baseline blood-enriched clonotypes. Clonotypes expanded or contracted between blood time points were identified with a beta-binomial differential abundance model. Tumor-blood repertoire similarity was measured with the Baroni-Urbani and Buser coefficient, and groups were compared using two-tailed Wilcoxon tests in R. In its TCRdb copy, this immuneACCESS table keeps in-frame sequences only and misses some clones. Where compared with another copy, unresolved V genes explain less than half of these, and the others have no known cause. That table furnishes V, J and clone size, whereas the DNA furnished D and trimming. The sample profile shows about 91,000 clones; 82% of them were found once. The top ten clonotypes cover roughly 6.8% of the sample.

The chain links TRBV19 with TRBJ1-1; the D gene is perhaps TRBD1, on 5 matching bases. The receptor's source is a man in his fifties or sixties with renal cell carcinoma. Sequenced here: blood, sampled from a patient whose treatment included radiotherapy and nephrectomy. CDR3 loop: CASSDTQNTEAFF. The DNA sequence follows: TGTGCCAGTTCGGACACCCAGAACACTGAAGCTTTCTTT.